A single sample gave rise to the 25 T cell receptor beta chains below, sequenced in a study of PD-L1 blockade in urothelial cancer. Sample time point: peripheral blood 6 weeks after treatment start. Clones were read by immunoSEQ multiplex PCR, and TCRdb kept only the in-frame ones, dropping some. Among about 130,000 clones listed, around 86% were seen once. The specimen was PBMCs, collected around atezolizumab (anti-PD-L1) treatment. The origin of the receptors is a man between 50 and 59 years old with urothelial cancer.

This rearrangement joins TRBV6-5 to TRBJ1-1, with a tentative D call TRBD1 (5 bases). V was shortened by 5 bases and J by 3 bases, with 16 bases between the two germline ends. The germline CDR1 and CDR2 sequences are MNHEY and SVGAGI. CDR3 length equals 15 residues. The CDR3 region is CASSPRGAGDTEAFF. CDR3 nucleotide sequence: TGTGCCAGCAGTCCTCGAGGGGCGGGGGACACTGAAGCTTTCTTT.

V and J are TRBV5-1 and TRBJ2-1; 9 bases map to TRBD1. Looked up from germline, CDR1 is SGHRS and CDR2 is YFSETQ. CDR3 size: 16 residues. V was pared by 4 bases and J by 8 bases, with 13 bases of the junction left unmatched. CDR3 in amino acids: CASSPSGQGLTYEQFF. The CDR3 nucleotides read TGCGCCAGCAGCCCCTCGGGACAGGGACTTACCTATGAGCAGTTCTTC.

The J gene is TRBJ2-1, the V gene TRBV28; the match to TRBD2 covers 8 bases. V dropped 6 bases and J dropped 1; count of bases not matched to a gene: 11. Germline CDR1 is MDHEN and CDR2 is SYDVKM. The CDR3 has 17 amino acids. The CDR3 nucleotides are TGTGCCAGCAGCACCCAGGCGGCGGGAGGTTCCTACAATGAGCAGTTCTTC. Protein sequence: CASSTQAAGGSYNEQFF.

The chain recombines TRBV5-5 with TRBJ2-6; the D gene is possibly TRBD2 (6 bases). Per the germline V gene, CDR1 is SGHKS and CDR2 is YYEKEE (reference sequence). Trimming took off 1 base at V and 0 bases at J, with 11 bases between the two ends. The CDR3 loop spans 17 amino acids. The CDR3 region has the DNA TGTGCCAGCAGCTTGTTCCGAGCGGGCTCTGGGGCCAACGTCCTGACTTTC. It specifies CASSLFRAGSGANVLTF.

The rearrangement uses TRBV4-1 and TRBJ2-7; D is possibly TRBD1 (5 bases). The CDR3 consists of 15 residues. V lost 0 bases to trimming and J lost 5 bases, with 14 bases between them. Looked up from germline, CDR1 is MGHRA and CDR2 is YSYEKL. CDR3 loop: CASSQEEAGRNEQYF. DNA of the CDR3: TGCGCCAGCAGCCAAGAAGAGGCAGGGCGTAACGAGCAGTACTTC.

The J gene is TRBJ1-1, the V gene TRBV10-2, with a weak D call TRBD1 (5 bases). The CDR3 is made up of 14 amino acids. Germline CDR1 is WSHSY and CDR2 is SAAADI. V was pared by 0 bases and J by 5 bases, with 10 bases between. CDR3 sequence reads: CASSESAGWTEAFF. CDR3 sequence (DNA): TGCGCCAGCAGTGAGTCTGCAGGGTGGACTGAAGCTTTCTTT.

V and J are TRBV12-5 and TRBJ2-7; 8 bases are a match to TRBD2. V shed 6 bases, J shed 3 bases, and the junction held 13 bases outside the gene matches. The CDR3 loop spans 16 amino acids. Germline V gene lookup returns CDR1 LGHNT and CDR2 FRNRAP. The chain's CDR3 is CASGRGVAGRNYEQYF. In DNA, the CDR3 is TGTGCTAGTGGCCGAGGGGTAGCGGGACGGAACTACGAGCAGTACTTC.

The CDR3 reads CASSPRQGTANQPQHF. The DNA for the CDR3 is TGTGCCAGCAGCCCTAGACAGGGGACAGCCAATCAGCCCCAGCATTTT. The rearrangement joins TRBV7-8 to TRBJ1-5; 8 bases are a match to TRBD1. V was clipped by 5 bases and J by 3 bases; unmatched bases: 9. Germline lookup yields CDR1 SGHVS and CDR2 FQNEAQ. This CDR3 has 16 residues.

The chain links TRBV7-9 to TRBJ2-5, with a weak D call TRBD1 (6 bases). Trimming cost V 6 bases and J 2 bases, with 10 bases left between them. Germline V gene sequence: CDR1 SEHNR, CDR2 FQNEAQ (reference sequence). The CDR3 is made up of 13 amino acids. In DNA, the CDR3 is TGTGCCAGCAGACAACAGGGTCAAGAGACCCAGTACTTC. It yields the protein CASRQQGQETQYF.

The chain recombines TRBV6-4 with TRBJ2-2; TRBD1 agrees at 7 bases. The CDR3 extends over 15 amino acids. Germline V gives CDR1 MRHNA, CDR2 SNTAGT. V was clipped by 0 bases and J by 4 bases; unmatched bases: 2. CDR3 coding DNA: TGTGCCAGCAGTGACTCGCCAGGGGGCACCGGGGAGCTGTTTTTT. This sequence encodes CASSDSPGGTGELFF.

The chain has TRBV2 and TRBJ2-1, with 14 bases that match TRBD2. Germline loops: CDR1 SNHLY, CDR2 FYNNEI. J gave up 9 bases and V 3 bases, and 1 base lay outside the gene matches. CDR3 length equals 14 residues. The CDR3 sequence is CASSEGLAGVEQFF. As DNA, the CDR3 is TGTGCCAGCAGTGAGGGACTAGCGGGAGTTGAGCAGTTCTTC.

CDR3 coding DNA: TGTGCCATCAGTGAGCGGAATCCGGGACTAGCGAGTCCCTACGAGCAGTACTTC. This gives the protein CAISERNPGLASPYEQYF. The chain employs TRBV10-3 and TRBJ2-7; TRBD2 matches at 10 bases. The trim removed 2 bases at V and 2 bases at J, leaving 12 bases unmatched. The CDR3 totals 18 residues. The V gene's germline CDR1 is ENHRY and CDR2 SYGVKD.

The rearrangement uses TRBV13 and TRBJ2-7; TRBD2 agrees at 9 bases. After removal of 0 bases from V and 3 bases from J, the junction contained 9 bases not matched to a gene. Germline values: CDR1 PRHDT, CDR2 FYEKMQ (reference sequence). The CDR3 covers 17 residues. This CDR3 is CASSLGSPGLAVYEQYF. The CDR3 DNA sequence: TGTGCCAGCAGCTTAGGGTCTCCGGGACTAGCAGTCTACGAGCAGTACTTC.

The chain is built from TRBV10-3 and TRBJ1-2, with D possibly TRBD1 on 5 matching bases. The CDR3 length is 14 residues. Between the trimmed V and J ends, which lost 7 bases and 5 bases, there was a span of 17 bases. The germline V gene encodes CDR1 ENHRY and CDR2 SYGVKD. CDR3 region: CAITQGADKYGYTF. CDR3 nucleotides: TGTGCCATCACCCAAGGGGCGGACAAGTATGGCTACACCTTC.

The chain is built from TRBV6-5 and TRBJ2-3; TRBD2 aligns across 11 bases. J lost 1 base, V lost 6 bases, and 3 bases had no gene match. CDR3 length: 15 amino acids. Germline CDR1 is MNHEY and CDR2 is SVGAGI. The CDR3 DNA is TGTGCCAGCAGGAGACTAGCGGGACGCACAGATACGCAGTATTTT. This sequence encodes CASRRLAGRTDTQYF.

This chain connects TRBV28 to TRBJ2-3; 7 nucleotides line up with TRBD1. Germline CDR1 and CDR2: MDHEN and SYDVKM. This CDR3 region has 11 residues. The V segment lost 8 bases and the J segment 14 bases; nucleotides outside the gene matches: 10. CDR3 nucleotide sequence: TGTGCCAGCGGACAGGACCGTCGGAGGTATTTT. It is translated as CASGQDRRRYF.

The rearrangement uses TRBV18 and TRBJ2-7, with TRBD1 identical over 8 bases. The germline V gene has CDR1 KGHSH and CDR2 LQKENI. The CDR3 totals 14 residues. With V trimmed by 5 bases and J by 2 bases, 5 bases remained unmatched. CDR3 coding DNA: TGTGCCAGCTCAAATCAGGGACAGGCCTACGAGCAGTACTTC. Its protein product is CASSNQGQAYEQYF.

J is TRBJ2-2 and V is TRBV5-1; TRBD1 matches 8 bases. This CDR3 has 16 residues. CDR1 and CDR2 from the germline V gene are SGHRS and YFSETQ. Losses at the gene ends were 0 bases for V and 5 bases for J; bases not matched to a gene: 6. In DNA form, the CDR3 reads TGCGCCAGCAGCTTGGCCTCAGGGGGCGGAACCGGGGAGCTGTTTTTT. This encodes CASSLASGGGTGELFF.

CDR3 in amino acids: CASSQNLRRGEQFF. Written as DNA, the CDR3 is TGTGCCAGCAGCCAAAATCTAAGGCGCGGTGAGCAGTTCTTC. V and J are TRBV14 and TRBJ2-1; D uncertain. V was clipped by 2 bases and J by 9 bases, with 14 bases between them. Germline lookup yields CDR1 SGHDN and CDR2 FVKESK. The CDR3 totals 14 residues.

CDR3 DNA sequence: TGTGCCTGGAATCGCCAGGGAGGGAGTCAGCCCCAGCATTTT. Its protein product is CAWNRQGGSQPQHF. V gene TRBV30 combines with J gene TRBJ1-5, with D maybe TRBD1 (5 bases). CDR1 GTSNPN and CDR2 SVGIG come from the germline V gene (reference sequence). V shed 4 bases and J shed 6 bases, with 16 bases lying between them. The CDR3 spans 14 residues.

This sequence joins TRBV4-2 and TRBJ2-3; the D gene is possibly TRBD2 (6 bases). V was clipped by 0 bases and J by 0 bases, with 10 bases between them. The CDR3 sequence is 16 residues long. CDR1 LGHNA and CDR2 YNFKEQ come from the germline V gene. The CDR3 bases are TGTGCCAGCAGCCAAGATACGGCGGGAAGCACAGATACGCAGTATTTT. This codes for CASSQDTAGSTDTQYF.

The chain combines TRBV7-2 with TRBJ1-1; TRBD1 matches at 10 bases. Germline CDR1 SGHTA, CDR2 FQGNSA. V shed 5 bases and J 7 bases; nucleotides not matched to a gene: 4. This CDR3 comprises 13 residues. CDR3 coding DNA: TGTGCCAGCAGCCGGGACAGGGGCGATGAAGCTTTCTTT. This sequence encodes CASSRDRGDEAFF.

The rearrangement links TRBV5-4 to TRBJ2-1; 12 positions agree with TRBD2. The CDR3 has 17 residues. V dropped 1 base and J dropped 9; count of bases not matched to a gene: 11. Germline CDR1 and CDR2: SGHNT and YYREEE (reference sequence). The CDR3 is CASSLRLAGGLGSEQFF. The CDR3 DNA follows: TGTGCCAGCAGCTTGAGGCTAGCGGGAGGGCTAGGTAGTGAGCAGTTCTTC.

J is TRBJ2-2 and V is TRBV9, with D possibly being TRBD2 (6 bases). The germline gives CDR1 SGDLS, CDR2 YYNGEE. Trimming stripped 0 bases from V and 0 bases from J, with 12 bases between. The CDR3 length is 17 residues. CDR3 region: CASSVVSGPTNTGELFF. In DNA form, the CDR3 reads TGTGCCAGCAGCGTAGTGAGCGGGCCTACGAACACCGGGGAGCTGTTTTTT.

V usage is TRBV6-5 and J usage is TRBJ2-7; 7 nucleotides line up with TRBD1. The CDR3 has 16 residues. V lost 0 bases to trimming and J lost 4 bases; unmatched junction nucleotides: 9. In germline, CDR1 is MNHEY, CDR2 SVGAGI. CDR3 loop: CASSYSSVKGAYEQYF. The CDR3 coding sequence is TGTGCCAGCAGTTACTCGTCCGTGAAGGGGGCGTACGAGCAGTACTTC.